This record concerns one T cell receptor beta chain sequence. The antigen is not known. These data are taken from a study of human versus mouse CDR3 diversity and MHC coevolution. Study outcomes and limitations: Mice had fewer CDR3 deletions and insertions than humans on average.

Naive CD4 T cells were sorted as CD45RO-negative, CD62L-positive. Clones were read by immunoSEQ multiplex PCR, and TCRdb kept only the in-frame ones, dropping some. This table has more than 60,000 clones, less than 95% appearing once. V lost 3 bases to trimming and J lost 4 bases, with 10 bases between them. The CDR3 runs 13 residues. Germline CDR1 and CDR2: MDHEN and SYDVKM. This chain links TRBV28 with TRBJ2-7; D unresolved. The TCR comes from a person between 25 and 70 years old in good health. Specimen: naive CD4+ T cells from blood. This sample's subset: CD45RO-negative CD62L-positive naive CD4 T cells. CDR3 protein: CASSLSGEYEQYF. CDR3 nucleotide sequence: TGTGCCAGCAGTTTGTCAGGCGAATACGAGCAGTACTTC.